These 20 T cell receptor beta chains were all obtained from the same sample, sequenced in a study of T cells after posttransplantation cyclophosphamide. The data were produced by immunoSEQ multiplex PCR, yet TCRdb's version contains in-frame clones alone and is incomplete. This table holds roughly 21,000 clones, 95% to 99% found once. Sequenced input: naive CD8+ T cells sorted from PBMCs. The receptors derive from a man aged 40-50 years in good health, CMV-negative, and a related stem cell transplant donor.

The rearrangement uses TRBV7-9 and TRBJ2-6; 10 positions match TRBD1. The V gene's germline CDR1 is SEHNR and CDR2 FQNEAQ (reference sequence). After removal of 2 bases from V and 2 bases from J, the junction contained 9 bases not matched to a gene. The CDR3 spans 19 residues. CDR3 nucleotide sequence: TGTGCCAGCAGCTTATCTACAGCCGGGACAGGGGCTGGGGCCAACGTCCTGACTTTC. Encoded protein: CASSLSTAGTGAGANVLTF. The variable domain in full, completed from reference TRBV7-9 and TRBJ2-6, reads DTGVSQNPRHKITKRGQNVTFRCDPISEHNRLYWYRQTLGQGPEFLTYFQNEAQLEKSRLLSDRFSAERPKGSFSTLEIQRTEQGDSAMYLCASSLSTAGTGAGANVLTFGAGSRLTVL.

The chain combines TRBV28 with TRBJ2-7; D gene unclear. Germline V gene lookup returns CDR1 MDHEN and CDR2 SYDVKM. The CDR3 spans 15 residues. Trimming removed 1 base at V and 0 bases at J, with 10 bases between. The CDR3 here is CASSLFAGRSYEQYF. The CDR3, as DNA: TGTGCCAGCAGTTTATTCGCAGGCCGCTCCTACGAGCAGTACTTC. Filled out from reference TRBV28 and TRBJ2-7, the complete variable domain reads DVKVTQSSRYLVKRTGEKVFLECVQDMDHENMFWYRQDPGLGLRLIYFSYDVKMKEKGDIPEGYSVSREKKERFSLILESASTNQTSMYLCASSLFAGRSYEQYFGPGTRLTVT.

This chain uses TRBV13 with TRBJ2-3, with 10 bases fitting TRBD2. There are 18 residues in the CDR3. CDR1 is PRHDT, CDR2 FYEKMQ, per germline (reference sequence). Trimming removed 3 bases from V and 2 bases from J; junction bases left unmatched: 11. The CDR3: CASSFFLAGDGPTDTQYF. The CDR3 nucleotides are TGTGCCAGCAGCTTTTTTCTAGCGGGAGATGGGCCCACAGATACGCAGTATTTT.

The V gene is TRBV4-1, the J gene TRBJ1-1; the match to TRBD1 covers 8 bases. The CDR3 sequence is 14 residues long. The V gene end was trimmed by 3 bases and the J gene end by 4 bases; junction bases not matched to a gene: 4. Looked up from germline, CDR1 is MGHRA and CDR2 is YSYEKL. In nucleotides, the CDR3 is TGCGCCAGCAGCCAGCGACAGGGGTCCACTGAAGCTTTCTTT. Amino acid sequence: CASSQRQGSTEAFF.

For the CDR3, the DNA is TGTGCCAGCAGTTTATACCCCCCATTAGTCGCTAGCGACCCCTCCTACGAGCAGTACTTC. Protein product: CASSLYPPLVASDPSYEQYF. This rearrangement joins TRBV27 to TRBJ2-7; weak D call: TRBD2 (6 bases). The CDR3 sequence is 20 residues long. Germline lookup yields CDR1 MNHEY and CDR2 SMNVEV (reference sequence). Deletions cut 1 base from V and 0 bases from J, with 25 bases between.

The chain has TRBV19 and TRBJ1-2, with 7 positions matching TRBD1. With 7 bases clipped from V and 2 bases from J, the junction kept 7 bases outside the gene matches. The germline CDR1 and CDR2 sequences are LNHDA and SQIVND (reference sequence). The CDR3 spans 14 residues. The CDR3 loop reads CASTPGGANYGYTF. The CDR3 DNA sequence: TGTGCCAGTACTCCAGGGGGAGCCAACTATGGCTACACCTTC.

This rearrangement joins TRBV20-1 to TRBJ2-5; no definite D call. Near its end, the DNA agrees better with TRBJ2-7, so the J call may be wrong. Germline assignment: CDR1 DFQATT and CDR2 SNEGSKA (reference sequence). This CDR3 is 11 amino acids long. This CDR3 is CSAREDYEQYF. The CDR3 DNA sequence: TGCAGTGCTAGAGAGGACTACGAGCAGTACTTC.

The CDR3 loop is CASSDPDRGYGYTF. Here the CDR3 DNA reads TGTGCCAGCAGCGACCCGGACAGGGGGTATGGCTACACCTTC. This rearrangement joins TRBV7-9 to TRBJ1-2; 10 bases line up with TRBD1. CDR3 length: 14 amino acids. V lost 5 bases and J lost 5; bases outside the gene matches: 5. CDR1 and CDR2 (germline): SEHNR, FQNEAQ (reference sequence).

V and J are TRBV27 and TRBJ1-1, with TRBD1 matching 9 bases. V shed 6 bases and J 1 base; nucleotides not matched to a gene: 0. The V gene's germline CDR1 is MNHEY and CDR2 SMNVEV (reference sequence). The CDR3 contains 13 residues. The CDR3 is CASRGQGNTEAFF. CDR3 sequence (DNA): TGTGCCAGCAGGGGACAGGGGAACACTGAAGCTTTCTTT.

The V call is TRBV27, the J call TRBJ2-7; 13 bases fit TRBD2. The CDR3 is 14 amino acids. Looked up from germline, CDR1 is MNHEY and CDR2 is SMNVEV (reference sequence). The J segment lost 6 bases and the V segment lost 5 bases, leaving 4 bases of the junction unmatched. CDR3 amino acids: CASSLRTSGSEQYF. The CDR3 nucleotides read TGTGCCAGCAGTCTTAGGACTAGCGGGAGCGAGCAGTACTTC.

This rearrangement joins TRBV11-3 to TRBJ2-1; 8 nucleotides line up with TRBD1. Germline V gives CDR1 SGHNT, CDR2 YENEEA. With 3 bases clipped from V and 2 bases from J, the junction kept 0 bases outside the gene matches. This CDR3 has 14 residues. CDR3 region: CASSLTGAYNEQFF. CDR3 bases: TGTGCCAGCAGCTTGACAGGGGCCTACAATGAGCAGTTCTTC.

The chain combines TRBV6-1 with TRBJ2-3; TRBD2 agrees at 7 bases. The germline V gene has CDR1 MNHNS and CDR2 SASEGT. The ends lost 6 bases at V and 6 bases at J; junction bases unmatched: 12. The CDR3 consists of 15 residues. In DNA, the CDR3 is TGTGCCAGCAGCCCTGATGTGCGGGAGTTTGATACGCAGTATTTT. It yields the protein CASSPDVREFDTQYF.

The chain is built from TRBV11-2 and TRBJ1-5; 7 bases agree with TRBD1. Germline CDR1 and CDR2: SGHAT and FQNNGV. Trimming took 4 bases from V and 4 from J; bases not matched to a gene: 10. CDR3 length: 16 amino acids. CDR3 DNA: TGTGCCAGCAGCTACTTAGAAGGGGGCGAGAATCAGCCCCAGCATTTT. This gives the protein CASSYLEGGENQPQHF.

This chain connects TRBV5-1 to TRBJ2-1; 7 bases fit TRBD1. Unmatched junction bases numbered 9, after V lost 0 bases and J lost 3 bases. The CDR3 sequence is 17 residues long. Germline V gives CDR1 SGHRS, CDR2 YFSETQ. CDR3 residues: CASSLAPTGIIYNEQFF. CDR3 DNA sequence: TGCGCCAGCAGCTTGGCCCCGACAGGGATTATCTACAATGAGCAGTTCTTC.

This rearrangement joins TRBV2 to TRBJ2-2; weak D call: TRBD1 (6 bases). The CDR3 contains 18 residues. Trimming removed 6 bases from V and 0 bases from J, with 20 bases in between. Germline-derived CDR1 and CDR2 are SNHLY and FYNNEI. CDR3 nucleotides: TGTGCCAGCAGGGACAGAGACTGGTCCCGACCGAACACCGGGGAGCTGTTTTTT. Its protein is CASRDRDWSRPNTGELFF.

The chain employs TRBV29-1 and TRBJ2-2; a weak D match, TRBD2 (6 bases). Trimming removed 0 bases from V and 3 bases from J, with 11 bases in between. CDR1 is SQVTM, CDR2 ANQGSEA, per germline. There are 15 residues in the CDR3. This CDR3 is CSVEDYSGYTGELFF. In DNA form, the CDR3 reads TGCAGCGTTGAAGATTACAGCGGGTACACCGGGGAGCTGTTTTTT.

The J gene is TRBJ1-1, the V gene TRBV5-4; the D is unclear. Germline V CDR1 and CDR2: SGHNT, YYREEE (reference sequence). Trimming left V 2 bases short and J 1 base short, with 12 bases between. CDR3 length equals 15 residues. The CDR3 here is CASSLNGNWNTEAFF. CDR3 in DNA: TGTGCCAGCAGCTTAAACGGGAACTGGAACACTGAAGCTTTCTTT.

The CDR3 DNA is TGTGCCAGCAGCTTCGGGGGGCGCAACGAGCAGTACTTC. Its translation is CASSFGGRNEQYF. The chain has TRBV11-3 and TRBJ2-7, with D perhaps TRBD2 (7 bases). The CDR3 loop spans 13 amino acids. Germline V gives CDR1 SGHNT, CDR2 YENEEA. Between the trimmed V and J ends, which lost 3 bases and 5 bases, there was a span of 11 bases. The full variable domain, its missing parts supplied by reference TRBV11-3 and TRBJ2-7, is EAGVVQSPRYKIIEKKQPVAFWCNPISGHNTLYWYLQNLGQGPELLIRYENEEAVDDSQLPKDRFSAERLKGVDSTLKIQPAELGDSAVYLCASSFGGRNEQYFGPGTRLTVT.

The V and J genes are TRBV19 and TRBJ2-7, with 8 bases matching TRBD1. V lost 5 bases and J lost 3; bases outside the gene matches: 12. CDR1 is LNHDA, CDR2 SQIVND, per germline (reference sequence). The CDR3 sequence is 16 residues long. CDR3 residues: CASSLYSGTGFYEQYF. The CDR3 coding sequence is TGTGCCAGTAGTCTCTATTCCGGGACAGGCTTCTACGAGCAGTACTTC.

About this clone itself: At one end the junction does not follow the germline gene, possibly because of a read error. The chain uses TRBV30 and TRBJ2-1; 11 bases are shared with TRBD2. Germline CDR1 is GTSNPN and CDR2 is SVGIG (reference sequence). CDR3 length: 13 residues. The CDR3 bases are TGTGCCTGGAGTCGAACTAGCGGGAGAGAAACACTCTTC. This translates into CAWSRTSGRETLF.